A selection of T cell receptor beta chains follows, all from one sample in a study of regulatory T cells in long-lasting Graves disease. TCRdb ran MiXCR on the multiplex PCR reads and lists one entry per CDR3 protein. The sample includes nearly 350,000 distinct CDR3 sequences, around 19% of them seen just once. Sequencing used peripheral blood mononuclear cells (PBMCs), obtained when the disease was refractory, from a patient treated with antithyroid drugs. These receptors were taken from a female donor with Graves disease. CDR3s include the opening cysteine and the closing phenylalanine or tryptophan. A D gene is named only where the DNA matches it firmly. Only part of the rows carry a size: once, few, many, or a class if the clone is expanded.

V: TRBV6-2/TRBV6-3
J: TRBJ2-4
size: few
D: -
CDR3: CASRGSVLAKNIQYF
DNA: TGTGCCAGCAGGGGTAGCGTTCTAGCCAAAAACATTCAGTACTTC

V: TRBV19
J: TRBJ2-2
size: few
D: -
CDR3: CASSRDILGTGELFF
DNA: TGTGCCAGTAGTAGGGACATTCTAGGGACCGGGGAGCTGTTTTTT

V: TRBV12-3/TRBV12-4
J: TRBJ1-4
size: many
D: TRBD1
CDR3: CASKQQGAIEKLFF
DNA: TGTGCCAGCAAACAGCAGGGGGCGATTGAAAAACTGTTTTTT

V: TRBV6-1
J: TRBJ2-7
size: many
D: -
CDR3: CASTTRTVISSYEQYF
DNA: TGTGCCAGCACCACTAGGACAGTCATAAGCTCCTACGAGCAGTACTTC

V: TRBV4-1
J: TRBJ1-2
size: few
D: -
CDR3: CASSQDHQGNGYTF
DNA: TGCGCCAGCAGCCAAGATCACCAGGGCAATGGCTACACCTTC

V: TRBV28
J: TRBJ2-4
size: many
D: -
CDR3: CASSSWVPENIQYF
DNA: TGTGCCAGCAGTTCTTGGGTGCCTGAGAACATTCAGTACTTC

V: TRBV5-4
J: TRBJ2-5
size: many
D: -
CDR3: CASSLGQRKETQYF
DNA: TGTGCCAGCAGCTTGGGACAGCGGAAAGAGACCCAGTACTTC

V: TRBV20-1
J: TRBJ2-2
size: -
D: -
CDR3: CSAFMEQVHNYSFTGELFF
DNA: TGCAGTGCTTTTATGGAACAGGTCCATAATTACTCCTTCACCGGGGAGCTGTTTTTT

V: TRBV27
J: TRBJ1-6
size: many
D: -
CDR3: CASSFGGYNSPLHF
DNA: TGTGCCAGCAGTTTCGGGGGCTATAATTCACCCCTCCACTTT

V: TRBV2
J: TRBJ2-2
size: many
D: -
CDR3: CASRVAGELFF
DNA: TGTGCCAGCAGGGTTGCCGGGGAGCTGTTTTTT

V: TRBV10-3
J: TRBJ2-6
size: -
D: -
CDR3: CAISEGVSGANVLTF
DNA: TGTGCCATCAGTGAAGGTGTCTCTGGGGCCAACGTCCTGACTTTC

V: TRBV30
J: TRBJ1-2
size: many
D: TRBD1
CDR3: CAWIATGRVRGYTF
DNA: TGTGCCTGGATTGCGACAGGGAGGGTTAGAGGCTACACCTTC

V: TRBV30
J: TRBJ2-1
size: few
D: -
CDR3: CAWSVGAYNEQFF
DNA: TGTGCCTGGAGTGTAGGTGCCTACAATGAGCAGTTCTTC

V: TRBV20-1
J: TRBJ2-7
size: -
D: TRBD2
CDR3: CSAEVAGASYEQYF
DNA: TGCAGTGCGGAGGTAGCGGGAGCGTCCTACGAGCAGTACTTC

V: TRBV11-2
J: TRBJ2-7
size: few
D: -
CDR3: CASSQSSMGSYEQYF
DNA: TGCGCCAGCAGCCAAAGCTCCATGGGGAGCTACGAGCAGTACTTC

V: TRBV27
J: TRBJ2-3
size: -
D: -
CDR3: CASLRSAGPGTDTQYF
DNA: TGTGCCAGCTTAAGGTCGGCAGGCCCGGGGACAGATACGCAGTATTTT

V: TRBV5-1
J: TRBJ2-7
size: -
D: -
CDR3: CASSWQGEQYF
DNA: TGCGCCAGCAGCTGGCAGGGGGAGCAGTACTTC

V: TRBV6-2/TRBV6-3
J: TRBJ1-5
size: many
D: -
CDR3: CASSYSRGDQPQHF
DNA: TGTGCCAGCAGTTACTCAAGGGGTGATCAGCCCCAGCATTTT

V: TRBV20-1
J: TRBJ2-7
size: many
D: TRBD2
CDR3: CSAREGLAGGEQYF
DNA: TGCAGTGCTAGAGAAGGGCTAGCGGGTGGGGAGCAGTACTTC

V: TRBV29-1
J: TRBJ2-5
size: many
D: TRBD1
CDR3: CSVEIRGRWETQYF
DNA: TGCAGCGTTGAAATAAGGGGGCGTTGGGAGACCCAGTACTTC

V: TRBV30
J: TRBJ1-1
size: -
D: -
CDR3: CAWSDSAEAFF
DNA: TGTGCCTGGAGCGACTCGGCTGAAGCTTTCTTT

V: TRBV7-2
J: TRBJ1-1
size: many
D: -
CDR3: CASSSRQNTEAFF
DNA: TGTGCCAGCAGCTCCAGACAGAACACTGAAGCTTTCTTT

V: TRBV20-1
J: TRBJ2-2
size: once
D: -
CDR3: CSALYGAGGELFF
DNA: TGCAGTGCCCTTTATGGTGCGGGAGGGGAGCTGTTTTTT

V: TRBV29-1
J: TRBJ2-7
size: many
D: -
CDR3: CSVESQTGEQYF
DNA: TGCAGCGTTGAATCACAAACGGGAGAGCAGTACTTC